Following are 6 T cell receptor beta chains from one sample sequenced in a study of T cell repertoires in cytomegalovirus infection. TCRdb re-called the reads through MiXCR, storing one row per CDR3 protein. Of 750,000 to 950,000 distinct CDR3 sequences in the sample, 25% to 30% were seen once. Which antigens these TCRs recognize remains unknown. The sample consisted of cultured CD8+ T cells from PBMCs, taken from culture after CMV antigen stimulation. Receptors originate from a human donor in good health (CMV status not recorded). Some clones in this sample may be carry-over from other donors' samples.

This clonotype is a singleton in its sample. V gene TRBV6-2 or TRBV6-3 combines with J gene TRBJ2-5; D may match TRBD1 or TRBD2 (7 bases each). The V end was cut by 2 bases, the J end by 1 base, with 11 bases between. Germline V lookup: CDR1 MNHEY, CDR2 SVGEGT. The CDR3 has 15 residues. CDR3: CASSYARGGQETQYF. The CDR3 coding sequence is TGTGCCAGCAGTTACGCCAGGGGGGGCCAAGAGACCCAGTACTTC.

The chain recombines TRBV7-9 with TRBJ1-1, with D uncertain. The V gene lost 5 bases and the J gene lost 4 bases, with 17 bases spanning the gap. CDR3 length: 15 amino acids. The germline CDR1 and CDR2 sequences are SEHNR and FQNEAQ (reference sequence). In DNA, the CDR3 is TGTGCCAGCAGCCCATCTTCGGGAACCATCACTGAAGCTTTCTTT. It encodes CASSPSSGTITEAFF.

This chain links TRBV6-2 or TRBV6-3 with TRBJ2-5; no firm D call. Between the trimmed V and J ends, which lost 0 bases and 7 bases, there was a span of 9 bases. Germline CDR1 and CDR2: MNHEY and SVGEGT. The CDR3 is made up of 13 amino acids. The CDR3 nucleotides are TGTGCCAGCAGTTACTCGGTAGTAGGGACCCAGTACTTC. Translated, it gives CASSYSVVGTQYF.

The rearrangement links TRBV20-1 to TRBJ1-6; TRBD1 might be the D (6 bases). Trimming removed 4 bases from V and 0 bases from J, with 13 bases in between. Germline V gene data show CDR1 as DFQATT and CDR2 as SNEGSKA (reference sequence). The CDR3 consists of 16 residues. The CDR3 sequence is CSATDRSSSYNSPLHF. CDR3 coding DNA: TGCAGTGCTACAGACAGGTCCAGCTCCTATAATTCACCCCTCCACTTT.

This clonotype was seen more than once but under ten times. The V and J genes are TRBV7-9 and TRBJ2-3, with 7 bases lining up with TRBD1. The V segment lost 4 bases and the J segment 3 bases; nucleotides outside the gene matches: 7. This CDR3 is 15 amino acids long. Per germline, CDR1 SEHNR and CDR2 FQNEAQ (reference sequence). The CDR3 DNA follows: TGTGCCAGCAGCTCCGGGACAGAAATTACAGATACGCAGTATTTT. Its protein product is CASSSGTEITDTQYF.

This clonotype was seen many times. V and J are TRBV7-6 and TRBJ2-3, with D uncertain. Germline V gives CDR1 SGHVS, CDR2 FNYEAQ. The V gene lost 5 bases and the J gene lost 0 bases, with 12 bases spanning the gap. There are 15 residues in the CDR3. DNA of the CDR3: TGTGCCAGCAGCCAGGTTGCTACCAGCACAGATACGCAGTATTTT. This codes for CASSQVATSTDTQYF.